This T cell receptor (beta chain) derives from a study of blood T cell repertoires in COVID-19. Overall study: From the United States, Italy and Spain came samples of acute and convalescent COVID-19. T cells, B-cell-depleted T cells, or PBMCs supplied cDNA or gDNA.

As processed by the authors: Counts of nucleated cells, estimated from reference gene primer amplification, were obtained. Only in-frame clones appear in the TCRdb table, and some are missing; sequencing was by immunoSEQ multiplex PCR. Clonal size and the V and J genes are those of that table, whereas D and trimming came from the DNA. The sample contains hundreds of thousands of clones, around 89% of which appear only once. Participants, about 18 to 90 years old, spanned approximately 25 US areas. CDR1 and CDR2 (germline): MNHEY, SMNVEV (reference sequence). The CDR3 has 16 residues. The J segment lost 4 bases and the V segment lost 1 base, leaving 5 bases of the junction unmatched.

This TCR derives from a woman between 45 and 65 years old who had recovered from COVID-19. This chain links TRBV27 with TRBJ1-1; 11 bases are a match to TRBD1. The source material was PBMCs or T cells enriched from blood (not recorded which). The DNA for the CDR3 is TGTGCCAGCAGTTTATTTGGACAGGGGGCCAGCACTGAAGCTTTCTTT. Its protein is CASSLFGQGASTEAFF.